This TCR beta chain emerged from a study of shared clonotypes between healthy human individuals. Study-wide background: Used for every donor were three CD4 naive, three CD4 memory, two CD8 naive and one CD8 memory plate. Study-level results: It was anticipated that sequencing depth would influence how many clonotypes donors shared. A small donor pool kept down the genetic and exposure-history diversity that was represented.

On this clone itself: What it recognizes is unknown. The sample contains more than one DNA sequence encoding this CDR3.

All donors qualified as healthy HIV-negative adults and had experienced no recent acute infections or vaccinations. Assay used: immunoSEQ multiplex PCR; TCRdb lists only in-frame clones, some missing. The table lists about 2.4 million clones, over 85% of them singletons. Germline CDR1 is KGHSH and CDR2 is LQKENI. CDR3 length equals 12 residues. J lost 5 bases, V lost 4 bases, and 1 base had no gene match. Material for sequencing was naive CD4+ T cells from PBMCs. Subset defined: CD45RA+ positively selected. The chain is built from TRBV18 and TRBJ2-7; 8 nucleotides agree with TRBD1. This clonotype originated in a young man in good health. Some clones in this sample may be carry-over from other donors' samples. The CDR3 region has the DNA TGTGCCAGCTCACAGGACAGGGACGAGCAGTACTTC. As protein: CASSQDRDEQYF.